The sequence of this T cell receptor beta chain was determined in a study of T-cell reconstitution after alpha-beta-depleted transplantation in children. Study observations and caveats: T-cell numbers and diversity one year post-transplant derived largely from freshly generated T cells. Recipient T cells and thymic progenitors that survived gave rise to the high TCRbeta diversity observed at day 60 in some patients. By about two months after transplant, alpha-beta T cells reportedly arose from several hundred graft clones that had expanded.

Researchers prepared the TCRbeta library using unique molecular identifiers, the study reports. TCRdb redid the calling of the PCR reads with MiXCR, one entry per CDR3 protein. The data show approximately 270,000 distinct CDR3 sequences, 20% to 30% seen once. The CDR3 consists of 11 residues. Trimming shortened V by 4 bases and J by 6 bases, and 10 bases separated the two germline ends. Germline loops: CDR1 SQVTM, CDR2 ANQGSEA. This clonotype appeared a few times. Antigen: not known. The chain recombines TRBV29-1 with TRBJ2-7; D call uncertain. Sample: PBMCs, mostly from graft donor cells, taken 360 days after TCRalphabeta/CD19-depleted stem cell transplant. This receptor was obtained from a female patient aged 2-15 years who had a stem cell transplant for congenital amegakaryocytic thrombocytopenia, so the T cells may come from the graft donor. CDR3 sequence: CSVVSQTEQYF. As DNA, the CDR3 is TGCAGCGTTGTTAGCCAGACCGAGCAGTACTTC.